A single sample gave rise to the 16 T cell receptor beta chains below, sequenced in a study of tumor-infiltrating lymphocytes in localized non-small cell lung cancer. Method: immunoSEQ multiplex PCR; TCRdb's copy keeps in-frame clones and lacks some. The table lists 12,000 or so clones, about 85% of them singletons. The sequenced material came from lung tumor tissue. The receptors stem from a human donor with non-small cell lung cancer.

This chain connects TRBV11-2 to TRBJ1-3; no firm D call. V was clipped by 2 bases and J by 0 bases, with 11 bases between them. The CDR3 consists of 16 residues. Germline loops: CDR1 SGHAT, CDR2 FQNNGV. As DNA, the CDR3 is TGTGCCAGCAGCTTATGGGCCCTGAGCTCTGGAAACACCATATATTTT. It specifies CASSLWALSSGNTIYF.

The V and J genes are TRBV4-2 and TRBJ2-6, with D perhaps given as TRBD1 or TRBD2 (5 bases each). This CDR3 has 17 residues. V dropped 0 bases and J dropped 7 bases, with 16 bases sitting between them. The germline V gene encodes CDR1 LGHNA and CDR2 YNFKEQ. As DNA, the CDR3 is TGTGCCAGCAGCCAAGAGAGGGGACCTACTCTCGCCAACGTCCTGACTTTC. Protein product: CASSQERGPTLANVLTF.

This sequence joins TRBV7-2 and TRBJ1-2; 10 bases agree with TRBD1. Losses at the gene ends were 7 bases for V and 6 bases for J; bases not matched to a gene: 11. CDR1 and CDR2 (germline): SGHTA, FQGNSA. This CDR3 is 15 amino acids long. The CDR3 DNA sequence: TGTGCCAGCACCCCTTCCAGACAGGGGGCAAATGGCTACACCTTC. It codes for CASTPSRQGANGYTF.

The rearrangement joins TRBV15 to TRBJ1-1; D gene ambiguous. V was trimmed by 0 bases and J by 4 bases, leaving 18 bases between them. Per the germline V gene, CDR1 is LNHNV and CDR2 is YYDKDF (reference sequence). This CDR3 is built from 17 residues. The CDR3, as DNA: TGTGCCACCAGCAGAGATACGGGAAAAAAAAAGGGCACTGAAGCTTTCTTT. This gives the protein CATSRDTGKKKGTEAFF.

V gene TRBV25-1 combines with J gene TRBJ1-4; the D gene is possibly TRBD1 (6 bases). CDR3 size: 17 residues. The V gene's germline CDR1 is MGHDK and CDR2 SYGVNS. The germline V and J ends were trimmed by 6 bases and 0 bases, with 17 bases remaining between them. CDR3 sequence: CASSRDISGATNEKLFF. DNA of the CDR3: TGTGCCAGCAGCCGGGACATAAGTGGAGCAACTAATGAAAAACTGTTTTTT. The complete variable domain, with remaining parts taken from reference TRBV25-1 and TRBJ1-4, reads EADIYQTPRYLVIGTGKKITLECSQTMGHDKMYWYQQDPGMELHLIHYSYGVNSTEKGDLSSESTVSRIRTEHFPLTLESARPSHTSQYLCASSRDISGATNEKLFFGSGTQLSVL.

This chain uses TRBV5-4 with TRBJ2-5, with 9 bases fitting TRBD1. The CDR3 is 14 residues long. Trimming took 2 bases from V and 3 from J; bases not matched to a gene: 2. Germline CDR1 reads SGHNT; CDR2 reads YYREEE (reference sequence). The CDR3 DNA is TGTGCCAGCAGCTTCTGGGACAGGGAAGAGACCCAGTACTTC. Translated: CASSFWDREETQYF.

The chain has TRBV18 and TRBJ2-2, with 7 bases fitting TRBD1. Germline assignment: CDR1 KGHSH and CDR2 LQKENI. CDR3 length: 14 residues. V dropped 0 bases and J dropped 6; count of bases not matched to a gene: 1. The CDR3 DNA reads as TGTGCCAGCTCACCACCGCAGGGGGCCGGGGAGCTGTTTTTT. Translating it yields CASSPPQGAGELFF.

The chain combines TRBV7-2 with TRBJ1-3; tentatively, D is TRBD1 (6 bases). The germline V and J ends were trimmed by 3 bases and 10 bases, with 10 bases remaining between them. Germline CDR1 and CDR2: SGHTA and FQGNSA. The CDR3 length is 12 residues. In nucleotides, the CDR3 is TGTGCCAGCAGCTTTACTCAGGGGACCATATATTTT. Translated: CASSFTQGTIYF.

The rearrangement joins TRBV10-3 to TRBJ1-2; TRBD1 agrees at 8 bases. The germline V gene has CDR1 ENHRY and CDR2 SYGVKD. V lost 6 bases to trimming and J lost 6 bases; unmatched junction nucleotides: 6. The CDR3 extends over 13 amino acids. CDR3 protein: CAISPTGDNGYTF. CDR3 in DNA: TGTGCCATCAGCCCGACAGGGGATAATGGCTACACCTTC.

This clone was detected only a few times. The chain carries TRBV19 and TRBJ1-2, with 12 bases aligning to TRBD1. This CDR3 has 16 residues. The V gene end was trimmed by 3 bases and the J gene end by 6 bases; junction bases not matched to a gene: 8. Germline V gene data show CDR1 as LNHDA and CDR2 as SQIVND (reference sequence). For the CDR3, the DNA is TGTGCCAGTAGTATGGTTGGGGGGACAGGGGGCCATGGCTACACCTTC. It yields the protein CASSMVGGTGGHGYTF.

The rearrangement joins TRBV11-2 to TRBJ1-2; a possible D gene is TRBD1 (5 bases). V dropped 1 base and J dropped 4 bases, with 13 bases sitting between them. Germline V gene data show CDR1 as SGHAT and CDR2 as FQNNGV. This CDR3 is 15 amino acids long. The CDR3 coding sequence is TGTGCCAGCAGCTTAGGCTGGGGGGAGGTCTATGGCTACACCTTC. Protein: CASSLGWGEVYGYTF.

The CDR3 here is CASRGGLGEKLFF. The CDR3 region has the DNA TGTGCCAGCAGAGGAGGCCTAGGTGAAAAACTGTTTTTT. This rearrangement joins TRBV6-1 to TRBJ1-4; D uncertain. Per germline, CDR1 MNHNS and CDR2 SASEGT. The CDR3 contains 13 residues. V was pared by 6 bases and J by 7 bases, with 12 bases between.

This chain uses TRBV2 with TRBJ2-3; TRBD2 aligns across 16 bases. Germline V gene lookup returns CDR1 SNHLY and CDR2 FYNNEI. The CDR3 is 17 amino acids. The junction had 9 bases not matched to a gene; V was cut back by 8 bases and J by 4 bases. The CDR3 is CASERGLAGGLADTQYF. For the CDR3, the DNA is TGTGCCAGCGAAAGGGGACTAGCGGGGGGGCTGGCAGATACGCAGTATTTT.

The chain links TRBV2 to TRBJ2-2; TRBD1 matches 8 bases. The CDR3 extends over 15 amino acids. The trim removed 4 bases at V and 8 bases at J, leaving 9 bases unmatched. Germline V CDR1 and CDR2: SNHLY, FYNNEI. CDR3 sequence: CASSVVSRGLGELFF. The DNA for the CDR3 is TGTGCCAGCAGTGTTGTGTCCAGGGGGCTAGGGGAGCTGTTTTTT. The variable domain in full, with the rest retrieved from reference TRBV2 and TRBJ2-2, is EPEVTQTPSHQVTQMGQEVILRCVPISNHLYFYWYRQILGQKVEFLVSFYNNEISEKSEIFDDQFSVERPDGSNFTLKIRSTKLEDSAMYFCASSVVSRGLGELFFGEGSRLTVL.

The chain couples TRBV19 to TRBJ1-5; D may be TRBD1 (5 bases). Germline V gene sequence: CDR1 LNHDA, CDR2 SQIVND (reference sequence). Trimming pared 6 bases from V and 3 bases from J, leaving 15 bases between. The CDR3 extends over 15 amino acids. The CDR3 here is CASSAFLGDNQPQHF. CDR3 DNA sequence: TGTGCCAGTAGCGCTTTTCTGGGGGACAATCAGCCCCAGCATTTT.

The chain uses TRBV14 and TRBJ2-7; D is perhaps TRBD1 or TRBD2 (5 bases each). CDR3 size: 13 residues. V dropped 5 bases and J dropped 7 bases, with 15 bases sitting between them. From germline, CDR1 is SGHDN and CDR2 FVKESK. The CDR3 spells CASSSPGPREQYF. The DNA of the CDR3 is TGTGCCAGCAGCTCTCCGGGACCCCGGGAGCAGTACTTC.